This TCR beta chain was sequenced during a study of blood T cell repertoires in COVID-19. The CDR3 loop spans 18 amino acids. V was pared by 8 bases and J by 2 bases, with 28 bases between. In germline, CDR1 is SGHNT, CDR2 YENEEA. Data came from immunoSEQ multiplex PCR; TCRdb stores just in-frame clones and leaves some out. The table has 55,000 to 80,000 clones, about four fifths seen once. Sequencing used peripheral blood. The genes are TRBV11-3 and TRBJ2-7; maybe TRBD1 (6 bases). The TCR was taken from a woman aged 70-85 years with acute or convalescent COVID-19. DNA for the CDR3: TGTGCCAGCCCCTCCAGGGGCAGGGGAAACCTTCACCCCTACGAGCAGTACTTC. Protein product: CASPSRGRGNLHPYEQYF. The full variable domain, rest sourced from reference TRBV11-3 and TRBJ2-7, is EAGVVQSPRYKIIEKKQPVAFWCNPISGHNTLYWYLQNLGQGPELLIRYENEEAVDDSQLPKDRFSAERLKGVDSTLKIQPAELGDSAVYLCASPSRGRGNLHPYEQYFGPGTRLTVT.